The next 15 T cell receptor beta chains were all read from a single sample in a study of radiotherapy plus CTLA-4 blockade in lung cancer. TCRdb keeps only in-frame clones here, not all; method: immunoSEQ multiplex PCR. The repertoire holds roughly 100,000 clones, more than 75% seen once, with less than 2.5% in the top ten. The sequenced sample was peripheral blood, obtained from a patient treated with radiotherapy plus ipilimumab. These receptors originate from a human donor with non-small cell lung cancer that progressed on radiotherapy plus ipilimumab. Some clones in this sample may be carry-over from other donors' samples.

The chain recombines TRBV7-3 with TRBJ2-1; D may match TRBD1 or TRBD2 (7 bases each). V dropped 1 base and J dropped 7 bases, with 11 bases sitting between them. CDR3 length equals 14 residues. From germline, CDR1 is SGHTA and CDR2 FQGTGA. CDR3 sequence: CASSLNQGGNEQFF. The CDR3 nucleotides read TGTGCCAGCAGCTTAAACCAGGGGGGGAATGAGCAGTTCTTC. The entire variable domain, with the rest obtained from reference TRBV7-3 and TRBJ2-1, is as follows: GAGVSQTPSNKVTEKGKYVELRCDPISGHTALYWYRQSLGQGPEFLIYFQGTGAADDSGLPNDRFFAVRPEGSVSTLKIQRTERGDSAVYLCASSLNQGGNEQFFGPGTRLTVL.

V is TRBV19 and J is TRBJ2-3; a weak D match, TRBD2 (5 bases). Germline loops: CDR1 LNHDA, CDR2 SQIVND (reference sequence). This CDR3 region has 12 residues. Trimming stripped 7 bases from V and 6 bases from J, with 11 bases between. The CDR3 sequence: CASNYGEDTQYF. CDR3 bases: TGTGCCAGTAATTACGGGGAGGATACGCAGTATTTT.

The chain recombines TRBV6-6 with TRBJ2-5; 7 bases are a match to TRBD2. Germline assignment: CDR1 MNHNY and CDR2 SVGAGI (reference sequence). The V and J ends lost 8 bases and 4 bases, in that order; junction bases with no gene match: 10. The CDR3 runs to 14 residues. Here the CDR3 reads CASSFGGGRETQYF. In DNA, the CDR3 is TGTGCCAGCTCCTTTGGGGGGGGAAGAGAGACCCAGTACTTC.

The chain joins TRBV10-3 to TRBJ1-2; no reliable D call. Trimming took off 2 bases at V and 8 bases at J, with 9 bases between the two ends. Germline CDR1 is ENHRY and CDR2 is SYGVKD. The CDR3 contains 12 residues. The CDR3 coding sequence is TGTGCCATCAGTGAGATAAGTTTCGGCTACACCTTC. Translated: CAISEISFGYTF.

This chain links TRBV4-3 with TRBJ2-2; a possible D gene is TRBD1 (5 bases). This CDR3 is built from 16 residues. V shed 2 bases and J shed 5 bases, with 15 bases lying between them. Germline V gene data show CDR1 as LGHNA and CDR2 as YSLEER. In DNA, the CDR3 is TGCGCCAGCAGCCAAACCTATGGCAGGGTTACCGGGGAGCTGTTTTTT. It specifies CASSQTYGRVTGELFF.

V is TRBV4-3 and J is TRBJ2-3; D is undetermined. Trimming removed 5 bases at V and 4 bases at J, with 13 bases between. The CDR3 is 14 amino acids. Germline V lookup: CDR1 LGHNA, CDR2 YSLEER. The DNA for the CDR3 is TGCGCCAGCAGCTCCTACCCTTCTTCAGATACGCAGTATTTT. Protein: CASSSYPSSDTQYF.

The chain uses TRBV18 and TRBJ2-7; 9 nucleotides align to TRBD1. Trimming cost V 4 bases and J 7 bases; bases outside gene matches: 8. There are 14 residues in the CDR3. Germline loops: CDR1 KGHSH, CDR2 LQKENI. DNA for the CDR3: TGTGCCAGCTCACGCCGGGACAGGGACTTGGAGCAGTACTTC. It specifies CASSRRDRDLEQYF.

This clone was detected only a few times. The chain is built from TRBV14 and TRBJ2-7, with D hard to call. CDR3 length: 13 residues. The V and J ends lost 0 bases and 3 bases respectively, with 6 bases between them. Germline lookup yields CDR1 SGHDN and CDR2 FVKESK. This CDR3 reads CASSQDLGYEQYF. The DNA for the CDR3 is TGTGCCAGCAGCCAAGATCTAGGCTACGAGCAGTACTTC.

This sequence joins TRBV27 and TRBJ2-1; 12 nucleotides line up with TRBD2. The junction had 7 bases not matched to a gene; V was cut back by 5 bases and J by 8 bases. The CDR3 is 15 residues long. CDR1 and CDR2 from the germline V gene are MNHEY and SMNVEV (reference sequence). The CDR3 loop reads CASSTLAGGWYEQFF. The CDR3 coding sequence is TGTGCCAGCAGTACACTAGCGGGGGGCTGGTATGAGCAGTTCTTC.

The chain combines TRBV6-6 with TRBJ1-1; 10 bases map to TRBD1. V dropped 5 bases and J dropped 5; count of bases not matched to a gene: 5. CDR1 is MNHNY, CDR2 SVGAGI, per germline (reference sequence). There are 14 residues in the CDR3. CDR3 nucleotide sequence: TGTGCCAGCAGTACGCGGACAGGGGGGACTGAAGCTTTCTTT. Translating gives CASSTRTGGTEAFF.

The gene calls are TRBV11-2 and TRBJ2-2; D perhaps matches TRBD1 (7 bases). CDR1 and CDR2 (germline): SGHAT, FQNNGV. The V end lost 0 bases, the J end lost 3 bases, and 14 bases lay between the germline ends. CDR3 length: 17 amino acids. CDR3 nucleotide sequence: TGTGCCAGCAGCTTAGATAGGGGGCGGGGCGACACCGGGGAGCTGTTTTTT. This translates into CASSLDRGRGDTGELFF.

The chain has TRBV6-4 and TRBJ1-2; a possible D gene is TRBD1 (6 bases). The CDR3 runs 15 residues. Germline CDR1 MRHNA, CDR2 SNTAGT. V lost 5 bases and J lost 8, with 21 bases in between. This chain's CDR3 is CASSSSVGQRGGYTF. The DNA for the CDR3 is TGTGCCAGCAGTTCGTCGGTTGGACAGAGGGGGGGCTACACCTTC.

V usage is TRBV10-3 and J usage is TRBJ2-7; D unresolved. Germline loops: CDR1 ENHRY, CDR2 SYGVKD. The CDR3 has 15 amino acids. Trimming left V 0 bases short and J 6 bases short, with 15 bases between. The CDR3 DNA reads TGTGCCATCAGTGAGTCAAGTAGCTCTGTTGGCGAGCAGTACTTC. Translating it yields CAISESSSSVGEQYF.

Written as DNA, the CDR3 is TGTGCCAGCAGCCCGCCGGGGTGGGCAACTAATGAAAAACTGTTTTTT. As protein: CASSPPGWATNEKLFF. The V gene is TRBV5-6, the J gene TRBJ1-4; D uncertain. Germline V CDR1 and CDR2: SGHDT, YYEEEE. The CDR3 spans 16 residues. Trimming took off 4 bases at V and 0 bases at J, with 13 bases between the two ends.

The V and J genes are TRBV10-3 and TRBJ2-5; perhaps TRBD2 as D (5 bases). CDR3 length equals 15 residues. Germline V gene data show CDR1 as ENHRY and CDR2 as SYGVKD. Trimming pared 2 bases from V and 4 bases from J, leaving 14 bases between. This chain's CDR3 is CAISEAFGGGETQYF. The DNA of the CDR3 is TGTGCCATCAGTGAGGCGTTTGGAGGAGGAGAGACCCAGTACTTC.